A single sample gave rise to the 26 T cell receptor beta chains below, sequenced in a study of cytomegalovirus exposure and HLA in healthy donors. PCR involved 60 Vbeta and 13 Jbeta primers. Clones were read by immunoSEQ multiplex PCR, and TCRdb kept only the in-frame ones, dropping some. The table records around 150,000 clones, about 72% of them present only once. The specimen was PBMCs. These receptors were obtained from a male donor in good health and CMV-seronegative.

This clone occurred a few times. V is TRBV5-8 and J is TRBJ1-3; D gene uncertain. CDR3 length: 14 residues. Trimming took off 4 bases at V and 3 bases at J, with 11 bases between the two ends. Germline lookup yields CDR1 SGHTS and CDR2 YDEGEE. The CDR3 bases are TGTGCCAGCAGCGCTACTACAAGTGGAAACACCATATATTTT. Translated: CASSATTSGNTIYF.

This clone showed up just once. V usage is TRBV19 and J usage is TRBJ2-2, with TRBD2 as a possible D gene (5 bases). The CDR3 is 13 residues long. Germline V gives CDR1 LNHDA, CDR2 SQIVND (reference sequence). The germline V and J ends were trimmed by 6 bases and 6 bases, with 11 bases remaining between them. CDR3 amino acids: CASRREWAGELFF. In nucleotides, the CDR3 is TGTGCCAGTAGGAGGGAGTGGGCCGGGGAGCTGTTTTTT. Full variable domain (rest looked up from reference TRBV19 and TRBJ2-2): DGGITQSPKYLFRKEGQNVTLSCEQNLNHDAMYWYRQDPGQGLRLIYYSQIVNDFQKGDIAEGYSVSREKKESFPLTVTSAQKNPTAFYLCASRREWAGELFFGEGSRLTVL.

V gene TRBV2 combines with J gene TRBJ1-1; TRBD1 is a possible D gene (5 bases). Germline loops: CDR1 SNHLY, CDR2 FYNNEI. Trimming stripped 8 bases from V and 6 bases from J, with 19 bases between. This CDR3 is 14 amino acids long. CDR3 in DNA: TGTGCCAGCGCCTTGGCAGGGCTCTTCGCTGAAGCTTTCTTT. As protein: CASALAGLFAEAFF.

The chain has TRBV21-1 and TRBJ2-2; the D call in the table, TRBD2, was not verified against the DNA. TRBV21-1 is labeled a pseudogene. CDR3 length: 19 residues. CDR3 region: CASSKVRASGGPNTGELFF. CDR3 coding DNA: TGTGCCAGCAGCAAAGTAAGGGCTAGCGGGGGCCCAAACACCGGGGAGCTGTTTTTT.

The chain carries TRBV15 and TRBJ2-3, with D perhaps matching TRBD2 (6 bases). Trimming left V 5 bases short and J 4 bases short, with 10 bases between. This CDR3 region has 13 residues. Germline CDR1 reads LNHNV; CDR2 reads YYDKDF (reference sequence). CDR3 bases: TGTGCCACCAGCTGGTCGGGGGCAGATACGCAGTATTTT. Protein: CATSWSGADTQYF.

This sequence joins TRBV5-6 and TRBJ2-3; D not resolved. CDR3 length: 12 amino acids. V was cut by 0 bases and J by 10 bases, with 9 bases left in between. CDR1 is SGHDT and CDR2 is YYEEEE in the germline V gene. The CDR3 is CASSLGLSPQYF. DNA of the CDR3: TGTGCCAGCAGCTTGGGTCTCTCCCCGCAGTATTTT.

This clone was seen a single time. The chain carries TRBV5-1 and TRBJ2-6, with D hard to call. Per germline, CDR1 SGHRS and CDR2 YFSETQ. V lost 5 bases, J lost 0 bases, and 12 bases lay in between. The CDR3 runs to 16 residues. The CDR3 is CASRKAPPSGANVLTF. DNA for the CDR3: TGCGCCAGCAGAAAAGCGCCCCCCTCTGGGGCCAACGTCCTGACTTTC. Supplemented by reference TRBV5-1 and TRBJ2-6, the full variable domain reads KAGVTQTPRYLIKTRGQQVTLSCSPISGHRSVSWYQQTPGQGLQFLFEYFSETQRNKGNFPGRFSGRQFSNSRSEMNVSTLELGDSALYLCASRKAPPSGANVLTFGAGSRLTVL.

The gene calls are TRBV6-5 and TRBJ1-5; D unclear. With 5 bases removed from V and 6 bases from J, the gap between germline ends came to 14 bases. CDR3 length equals 14 residues. Germline lookup yields CDR1 MNHEY and CDR2 SVGAGI. The CDR3 loop reads CASSERKTGQPQHF. As DNA, the CDR3 is TGTGCCAGCAGTGAACGGAAGACGGGTCAGCCCCAGCATTTT.

This clone was counted a single time. The chain employs TRBV2 and TRBJ2-7; D is possibly TRBD1 (5 bases). Germline V gives CDR1 SNHLY, CDR2 FYNNEI. Trimming removed 0 bases from V and 7 bases from J, with 10 bases in between. This CDR3 has 13 amino acids. CDR3 residues: CASSEALGLEQYF. CDR3 DNA sequence: TGTGCCAGCAGTGAAGCGCTGGGGCTGGAGCAGTACTTC.

The chain employs TRBV28 and TRBJ2-5; perhaps TRBD2 as D (5 bases). Germline CDR1 reads MDHEN; CDR2 reads SYDVKM. The germline V and J ends were trimmed by 1 base and 4 bases, with 10 bases remaining between them. The length of the CDR3 is 14 residues. CDR3 DNA: TGTGCCAGCAGTTTATCCTACCGGGGAGAGACCCAGTACTTC. Protein sequence: CASSLSYRGETQYF.

The chain couples TRBV18 to TRBJ1-2, with 9 bases fitting TRBD1. The germline gives CDR1 KGHSH, CDR2 LQKENI. V was clipped by 2 bases and J by 10 bases; unmatched bases: 11. There are 15 residues in the CDR3. Written as DNA, the CDR3 is TGTGCCAGCTCACCATGGACAGGGGCGACGGGGGTCTACACCTTC. Protein sequence: CASSPWTGATGVYTF.

The chain uses TRBV19 and TRBJ1-1; a weak D match, TRBD1 (6 bases). Per germline, CDR1 LNHDA and CDR2 SQIVND (reference sequence). CDR3 length: 15 amino acids. The germline V and J ends were trimmed by 4 bases and 5 bases, with 17 bases remaining between them. The CDR3 spells CASSKDAGQGTEAFF. The CDR3 DNA reads as TGTGCCAGTAGTAAGGACGCAGGGCAGGGGACTGAAGCTTTCTTT. Filled out from reference TRBV19 and TRBJ1-1, the complete variable domain reads DGGITQSPKYLFRKEGQNVTLSCEQNLNHDAMYWYRQDPGQGLRLIYYSQIVNDFQKGDIAEGYSVSREKKESFPLTVTSAQKNPTAFYLCASSKDAGQGTEAFFGQGTRLTVV.

The chain has TRBV7-6 and TRBJ2-6; a possible D gene is TRBD1 (5 bases). Trimming pared 2 bases from V and 0 bases from J, leaving 14 bases between. Germline loops: CDR1 SGHVS, CDR2 FNYEAQ. The CDR3 sequence is 18 residues long. The CDR3: CASSLSTGSGSGANVLTF. CDR3 DNA: TGTGCCAGCAGCTTAAGTACAGGCTCAGGCTCTGGGGCCAACGTCCTGACTTTC.

The gene calls are TRBV19 and TRBJ2-7; perhaps TRBD2 as D (5 bases). V lost 4 bases, J lost 2 bases, and 15 bases lay in between. The CDR3 is made up of 15 amino acids. The germline gives CDR1 LNHDA, CDR2 SQIVND (reference sequence). The DNA of the CDR3 is TGTGCCAGTAGTACCTTGTTGCGAGGGCCCTACGAGCAGTACTTC. Its translation is CASSTLLRGPYEQYF.

This chain joins TRBV2 and TRBJ2-3, with 9 positions matching TRBD1. CDR3 length: 15 residues. Germline V gives CDR1 SNHLY, CDR2 FYNNEI. The ends lost 4 bases at V and 2 bases at J; junction bases unmatched: 4. The DNA for the CDR3 is TGTGCCAGCAGTGTTGGGACAGGGAACACAGATACGCAGTATTTT. Its protein product is CASSVGTGNTDTQYF.

Turning to this clone: Other DNA sequences from this sample encode an identical CDR3 as well. This rearrangement joins TRBV4-3 to TRBJ2-1; 7 nucleotides agree with TRBD2. The trim removed 1 base at V and 1 base at J, leaving 1 base unmatched. The V gene's germline CDR1 is LGHNA and CDR2 YSLEER. This CDR3 has 15 amino acids. CDR3 nucleotide sequence: TGCGCCAGCAGCCAAGGGGGGGGGTCCTACAATGAGCAGTTCTTC. It is translated as CASSQGGGSYNEQFF.

The gene calls are TRBV4-1 and TRBJ2-3; TRBD2 agrees at 7 bases. This CDR3 has 14 residues. Germline V gene sequence: CDR1 MGHRA, CDR2 YSYEKL. Trimming at V came to 4 bases and at J to 4 bases, leaving 5 bases not matched to a gene. For the CDR3, the DNA is TGCGCCAGCAGCCTCGGGGGGTCCCCAGATACGCAGTATTTT. This gives the protein CASSLGGSPDTQYF.

V is TRBV7-6 and J is TRBJ1-5, with a possible D match to TRBD1 (6 bases). Trimming cost V 2 bases and J 3 bases, with 11 bases left between them. CDR1 and CDR2 (germline): SGHVS, FNYEAQ. The CDR3 is 15 amino acids. The CDR3 DNA reads as TGTGCCAGCAGCTTACAATCAGGGGTCAATCAGCCCCAGCATTTT. As protein: CASSLQSGVNQPQHF. The full variable domain, completed using reference TRBV7-6 and TRBJ1-5, is GAGVSQSPRYKVTKRGQDVALRCDPISGHVSLYWYRQALGQGPEFLTYFNYEAQQDKSGLPNDRFSAERPEGSISTLTIQRTEQRDSAMYRCASSLQSGVNQPQHFGDGTRLSIL.

This clone has a handful of counts. The chain carries TRBV19 and TRBJ2-5; 7 bases match TRBD2. Germline-derived CDR1 and CDR2 are LNHDA and SQIVND (reference sequence). After removal of 1 base from V and 5 bases from J, the junction contained 10 bases not matched to a gene. The CDR3 extends over 16 amino acids. The CDR3 sequence is CASSIGFGGGEETQYF. CDR3 bases: TGTGCCAGTAGTATAGGGTTTGGTGGGGGGGAGGAGACCCAGTACTTC.

This chain links TRBV2 with TRBJ1-2; 8 nucleotides agree with TRBD1. The junction had 28 bases not matched to a gene; V was cut back by 8 bases and J by 8 bases. Germline V gene data show CDR1 as SNHLY and CDR2 as FYNNEI. CDR3 size: 19 residues. The CDR3 DNA reads TGTGCCAGCGGTACCGCAAATCTACCGGGACAGGATTTCAGTAGGGGCTACACCTTC. This encodes CASGTANLPGQDFSRGYTF.

This chain connects TRBV5-1 to TRBJ1-3, with D perhaps TRBD1 (5 bases). CDR1 and CDR2 from the germline V gene are SGHRS and YFSETQ. V lost 0 bases and J lost 0, with 10 bases in between. CDR3 length equals 16 residues. The CDR3 DNA is TGCGCCAGCAGCTTGGAGGGGTCCAACTCTGGAAACACCATATATTTT. Residues: CASSLEGSNSGNTIYF.

V gene TRBV29-1 combines with J gene TRBJ1-1; maybe TRBD1 (5 bases). Germline values: CDR1 SQVTM, CDR2 ANQGSEA. The germline V and J ends were trimmed by 1 base and 0 bases, with 12 bases remaining between them. The CDR3 is 15 residues long. CDR3 coding DNA: TGCAGCGTTGAAGTGGGGCAGGCGCTGAACACTGAAGCTTTCTTT. Translating it yields CSVEVGQALNTEAFF.

The chain carries TRBV13 and TRBJ2-3; D may be TRBD1 (6 bases). Trimming pared 4 bases from V and 1 base from J, leaving 9 bases between. Germline values: CDR1 PRHDT, CDR2 FYEKMQ (reference sequence). CDR3 length: 14 amino acids. The CDR3 coding sequence is TGTGCCAGCAGCTCAAGGACAGGCACAGATACGCAGTATTTT. Protein sequence: CASSSRTGTDTQYF.

This clone was counted a single time. The chain joins TRBV28 to TRBJ2-1; a weak D match, TRBD2 (6 bases). V dropped 1 base and J dropped 15 bases, with 28 bases sitting between them. The CDR3 contains 17 residues. The germline V gene has CDR1 MDHEN and CDR2 SYDVKM. The CDR3 loop reads CASSLSSPGLLSSWRFF. As DNA, the CDR3 is TGTGCCAGCAGTTTATCCTCTCCGGGACTCCTAAGCTCGTGGCGGTTCTTC.

The rearrangement joins TRBV7-9 to TRBJ1-6; 9 bases are shared with TRBD1. The CDR3 has 14 residues. V lost 5 bases and J lost 7; bases outside the gene matches: 3. CDR1 is SEHNR and CDR2 is FQNEAQ in the germline V gene (reference sequence). The CDR3 nucleotides read TGTGCCAGCAGCCGACAGGGGGGCAATTCACCCCTCCACTTT. Its protein is CASSRQGGNSPLHF.

DNA of the CDR3: TGTGCCAGCAGTATCATCGGACAGGATAATTCACCCCTCCACTTT. Protein sequence: CASSIIGQDNSPLHF. V is TRBV2 and J is TRBJ1-6; the match to TRBD1 covers 7 bases. CDR3 length: 15 residues. V gave up 5 bases and J gave up 5 bases; unmatched junction bases: 6. Germline CDR1 is SNHLY and CDR2 is FYNNEI. Together with reference TRBV2 and TRBJ1-6, the CDR3 gives the full variable domain: EPEVTQTPSHQVTQMGQEVILRCVPISNHLYFYWYRQILGQKVEFLVSFYNNEISEKSEIFDDQFSVERPDGSNFTLKIRSTKLEDSAMYFCASSIIGQDNSPLHFGNGTRLTVT.